The T cell receptor beta chain under discussion was sequenced for a study of blood T cell repertoires in COVID-19. Study-level information: Donors in the United States, Italy and Spain gave samples during acute or convalescent COVID-19. The cDNA or gDNA used as material had been derived from T cells, B-cell-depleted T cells, or PBMCs.

The V gene lost 7 bases and the J gene lost 6 bases, with 9 bases spanning the gap. This CDR3 contains 11 residues. CDR1 is MNHEY, CDR2 SVGAGI, per germline. Generated by immunoSEQ multiplex PCR, the TCRdb table keeps only in-frame clones and is missing some. The table shows 200,000 to 300,000 clones, with approximately 90% occurring only once. The TCR comes from a woman aged 35 to 49 with acute or convalescent COVID-19. The chain joins TRBV6-5 to TRBJ1-1; D uncertain. Sequenced material: peripheral blood. DNA of the CDR3: TGTGCCAGCATGTCCTACCCTGAAGCTTTCTTT. Protein sequence: CASMSYPEAFF.